Each of the 8 T cell receptor beta chains below was sequenced from the same sample in a study of CD8 T cells in Susac syndrome (dated by TCRdb to the late 2010s). Libraries were made using the immunoSEQ multiplex PCR assay. RNA was extracted with the RNeasy kit and roughly 0.5 to 1 ug was reverse transcribed using random hexamers. Through fastp at Q25 and MiXCR, TCRdb rebuilt clones from the public reads, retaining in-frame beta chains. CDR3 protein sequences are deduplicated, and each keeps its most common genes and DNA. Here the sample has some 200,000 distinct CDR3 sequences; roughly 90% occur a single time. The ten largest account for about 0.12% of the sample. The specimen was CD8+ T cells from PBMCs. The receptor set was obtained from a human donor with multiple sclerosis.

The chain joins TRBV20-1 to TRBJ1-2; D might be TRBD1 (5 bases). The CDR3 is 15 amino acids. CDR1 and CDR2 from the germline V gene are DFQATT and SNEGSKA (reference sequence). V dropped 6 bases and J dropped 2 bases, with 19 bases sitting between them. CDR3 region: CSAEGNFGENYGYTF. The CDR3 nucleotides are TGCAGTGCCGAGGGGAATTTCGGGGAGAACTATGGCTACACCTTC.

The rearrangement uses TRBV23-1 and TRBJ1-1; no definite D call. TRBV23-1 is known as an ORF, though its function is uncertain. With 0 bases removed from V and 1 base from J, the gap between germline ends came to 6 bases. CDR3 size: 14 residues. In DNA, the CDR3 is TGCGCCAGCAGTCAATCGCACTCGAACACTGAAGCTTTCTTT. Translating it yields CASSQSHSNTEAFF.

V and J are TRBV3-1 and TRBJ1-3; D call uncertain. Germline lookup yields CDR1 LGHDT and CDR2 YNNKEL (reference sequence). This CDR3 has 15 amino acids. V lost 0 bases and J lost 1, with 7 bases in between. CDR3 protein: CASSQDGSSGNTIYF. DNA of the CDR3: TGTGCCAGCAGCCAAGACGGTAGTTCTGGAAACACCATATATTTT.

The chain combines TRBV4-3 with TRBJ2-2; D not resolved. This CDR3 contains 15 residues. Germline V CDR1 and CDR2: LGHNA, YSLEER. The V end was cut by 0 bases, the J end by 5 bases, with 10 bases between. CDR3 protein: CASSQDRAVTGELFF. The CDR3 DNA follows: TGCGCCAGCAGCCAAGATCGGGCCGTAACCGGGGAGCTGTTTTTT.

The V call is TRBV30, the J call TRBJ1-1; D perhaps matches TRBD1 (5 bases). CDR1 and CDR2 (germline): GTSNPN, SVGIG (reference sequence). This CDR3 region has 15 residues. V shed 0 bases and J shed 0 bases, with 11 bases lying between them. The CDR3 DNA sequence: TGTGCCTGGAGTGTATTGGGGGGGGTGAACACTGAAGCTTTCTTT. Its translation: CAWSVLGGVNTEAFF.

J is TRBJ2-3 and V is TRBV20-1, with D uncertain. There are 12 residues in the CDR3. Germline CDR1 is DFQATT and CDR2 is SNEGSKA (reference sequence). The germline V and J ends were trimmed by 3 bases and 6 bases, with 10 bases remaining between them. The CDR3 spells CSARGLVDTQYF. The CDR3 nucleotides read TGCAGTGCTAGGGGATTAGTCGATACGCAGTATTTT.

This clonotype was recorded once. The rearrangement joins TRBV5-4 to TRBJ1-2; D gene unclear. Trimming stripped 4 bases from V and 8 bases from J, with 12 bases between. Germline V gene data show CDR1 as SGHNT and CDR2 as YYREEE (reference sequence). This CDR3 comprises 12 residues. The CDR3 sequence: CASSRSARGYTF. CDR3 in DNA: TGTGCCAGCAGCCGGAGTGCTCGAGGCTACACCTTC.

This clonotype was seen just once. The rearrangement joins TRBV5-1 to TRBJ1-4; D unclear. In germline, CDR1 is SGHRS, CDR2 YFSETQ. V lost 4 bases and J 8 bases, leaving 21 bases between the germline ends. The CDR3 contains 16 residues. CDR3 amino acids: CASSPDVLGIREKLFF. The CDR3 DNA sequence: TGCGCCAGCAGCCCGGACGTATTGGGCATTCGAGAAAAACTGTTTTTT.